This entry is about one T cell receptor beta chain. The antigen is unknown. Of the isolated RNA, all was reverse transcribed, and so the sequenced material was expressed TCRB transcripts. Produced via immunoSEQ multiplex PCR; TCRdb's table is partial and in-frame only. The data show roughly 380,000 clones, around 20% seen once. One heparinised draw of blood, averaging about 110 mL, came from each donor. These data come from a study of beta chain features in type 1 diabetes. Findings and caveats of the study: Cells that show high TCR expression could be over-represented by cDNA sequencing.

CDR3 size: 15 residues. V lost 0 bases and J lost 3, with 9 bases in between. CDR1 is LNHNV, CDR2 YYDKDF, per germline (reference sequence). The clonotype originates from a woman between 18 and 30 years old in good health. The V gene is TRBV15, the J gene TRBJ1-3; D gene unclear. Sequencing was carried out using naive CD4+ T cells from blood. CDR3 loop: CATSREKRDGNTIYF. The CDR3 region has the DNA TGTGCCACCAGCAGAGAAAAACGGGATGGAAACACCATATATTTT.